The T cell receptor (beta chain) under discussion was sequenced for a study of blood T cell repertoires in COVID-19. About the research overall: T cells, B-cell-depleted T cells, or PBMCs provided the cDNA or gDNA that served as material.

CDR1 and CDR2 from the germline V gene are MDHEN and SYDVKM. V lost 8 bases to trimming and J lost 8 bases, with 18 bases between them. This CDR3 has 14 amino acids. In the case of this clone: The same CDR3 can be traced to other DNA sequences in this sample.

TCRdb keeps only in-frame clones here, not all; method: immunoSEQ multiplex PCR. The sample holds around 200,000 clones, more than 75% seen once. J is TRBJ1-4 and V is TRBV28; tentatively, D is TRBD1 (5 bases). Sequenced: peripheral blood. This sequence originates from a man between 40 and 49 years old with active or convalescent COVID-19. The DNA for the CDR3 is TGTGCCAGCCTGAAGGGGCAGGGAAAGGAAAAACTGTTTTTT. Its protein is CASLKGQGKEKLFF.